These 5 T cell receptor beta chains originate from one sample sequenced in a study of blood T cell repertoires in COVID-19. Here immunoSEQ multiplex PCR was the method, and the copy in TCRdb shows in-frame clones only, minus some. In the table there are approximately 160,000 clones, less than 90% of which are singletons. The material sequenced was PBMCs or T cells enriched from blood (not recorded which). The source is a woman aged 45 to 65 who had recovered from COVID-19.

The V call is TRBV6-6, the J call TRBJ1-1; D unresolved. Germline V gives CDR1 MNHNY, CDR2 SVGAGI (reference sequence). V was cut by 0 bases and J by 0 bases, with 8 bases left in between. CDR3 length: 15 amino acids. The CDR3 coding sequence is TGTGCCAGCAGTTACTCGGCGCAGGTGAACACTGAAGCTTTCTTT. Translation gives CASSYSAQVNTEAFF.

This clone was found a few times. The DNA for the CDR3 is TGTGCCATCAGGCAACAGGGTAAGAACACTGAAGCTTTCTTT. Translating it yields CAIRQQGKNTEAFF. V is TRBV10-3 and J is TRBJ1-1, with D possibly matching TRBD1 (6 bases). V was pared by 6 bases and J by 1 base, with 12 bases between. The germline gives CDR1 ENHRY, CDR2 SYGVKD. The CDR3 is made up of 14 amino acids.

V is TRBV3-1 (or the pseudogene TRBV3-2) and J is TRBJ2-3, with D perhaps matching TRBD2 (6 bases). The CDR3 loop spans 14 amino acids. The V end was cut by 0 bases, the J end by 7 bases, with 11 bases between. Germline V lookup: CDR1 LGHDT, CDR2 YNNKEL (reference sequence). CDR3 residues: CASSQDRESHTQYF. The CDR3 DNA sequence: TGTGCCAGCAGCCAAGATCGGGAGAGTCATACGCAGTATTTT.

The chain links TRBV11-2 to TRBJ2-3, with 12 bases that match TRBD2. CDR3 length: 15 amino acids. V trimming: 9 bases; J trimming: 8 bases; junction bases outside the gene matches: 12. Germline V gene lookup returns CDR1 SGHAT and CDR2 FQNNGV. The CDR3 sequence: CASSLAGGSQGTQYF. The CDR3 DNA sequence: TGTGCCAGTAGCCTAGCGGGAGGGTCCCAGGGTACGCAGTATTTT.

The chain joins TRBV29-1 to TRBJ1-5; 7 nucleotides agree with TRBD1. Trimming at V came to 4 bases and at J to 3 bases, leaving 3 bases not matched to a gene. The CDR3 is 13 residues long. Germline assignment: CDR1 SQVTM and CDR2 ANQGSEA. The CDR3 is CSVVRGPNQPQHF. The CDR3 DNA is TGCAGCGTTGTGAGGGGGCCCAATCAGCCCCAGCATTTT.